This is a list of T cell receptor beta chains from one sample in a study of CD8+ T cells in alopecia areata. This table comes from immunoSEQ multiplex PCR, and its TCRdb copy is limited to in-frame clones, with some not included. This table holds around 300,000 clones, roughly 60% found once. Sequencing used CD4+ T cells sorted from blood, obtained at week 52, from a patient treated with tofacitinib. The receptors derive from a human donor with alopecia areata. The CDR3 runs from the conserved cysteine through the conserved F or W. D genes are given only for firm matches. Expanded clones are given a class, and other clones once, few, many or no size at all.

CDR3aa: CSASPNTEAFF
CDR3nt: TGCAGTGCTAGCCCGAACACTGAAGCTTTCTTT
j_gene: TRBJ1-1
d_gene: -
v_gene: TRBV20-1
abundance: -

CDR3aa: CAWSGGDSNQPQHF
CDR3nt: TGTGCCTGGAGTGGCGGTGATAGCAATCAGCCCCAGCATTTT
j_gene: TRBJ1-5
d_gene: -
v_gene: TRBV30
abundance: -

CDR3aa: CASMWGKGSGEQYF
CDR3nt: TGTGCCAGCATGTGGGGTAAGGGGTCGGGCGAGCAGTACTTC
j_gene: TRBJ2-7
d_gene: -
v_gene: TRBV2
abundance: -

CDR3aa: CASSQEFATSMKNIQYF
CDR3nt: TGTGCCAGCAGCCAAGAATTCGCGACTAGTATGAAAAACATTCAGTACTTC
j_gene: TRBJ2-4
d_gene: -
v_gene: TRBV4-2
abundance: -

CDR3aa: CASSEPGQGIVGYTF
CDR3nt: TGTGCCAGCAGTGAACCGGGACAGGGGATTGTTGGCTACACCTTC
j_gene: TRBJ1-2
d_gene: TRBD1
v_gene: TRBV27
abundance: -

CDR3aa: CASSTRTGKEETQYF
CDR3nt: TGTGCCAGCAGCACTAGGACAGGGAAGGAAGAGACCCAGTACTTC
j_gene: TRBJ2-5
d_gene: TRBD1
v_gene: TRBV5-4
abundance: -

CDR3aa: CASSPVNSPLHF
CDR3nt: TGTGCCAGCAGTCCCGTTAATTCACCCCTCCACTTT
j_gene: TRBJ1-6
d_gene: -
v_gene: TRBV5-8
abundance: few

CDR3aa: CASSSGTHATGELFF
CDR3nt: TGTGCTAGCAGCTCCGGGACTCATGCCACCGGGGAGCTGTTTTTT
j_gene: TRBJ2-2
d_gene: -
v_gene: TRBV7-7
abundance: -

CDR3aa: CSVEVVAGAYNEQFF
CDR3nt: TGCAGCGTTGAAGTGGTAGCGGGGGCCTACAATGAGCAGTTCTTC
j_gene: TRBJ2-1
d_gene: TRBD2
v_gene: TRBV29-1
abundance: few

CDR3aa: CSGDRGHTEAFF
CDR3nt: TGCAGCGGTGACAGGGGGCATACTGAAGCTTTCTTT
j_gene: TRBJ1-1
d_gene: TRBD1
v_gene: TRBV29-1
abundance: once

CDR3aa: CASSQSGTDNAAQYF
CDR3nt: TGCGCCAGCAGTCAATCAGGGACGGACAACGCGGCCCAGTACTTC
j_gene: TRBJ2-5
d_gene: -
v_gene: TRBV23-1
abundance: -

CDR3aa: CASSVGLAGTYEQYF
CDR3nt: TGTGCCAGCAGCGTAGGACTAGCGGGGACCTACGAGCAGTACTTC
j_gene: TRBJ2-7
d_gene: TRBD2
v_gene: TRBV9
abundance: -

CDR3aa: CASSLGGEETQYF
CDR3nt: TGCGCCAGCAGCTTAGGCGGGGAAGAGACCCAGTACTTC
j_gene: TRBJ2-5
d_gene: -
v_gene: TRBV5-1
abundance: few

CDR3aa: CSCSGAGDTQYF
CDR3nt: TGCAGCTGCAGCGGGGCGGGAGATACGCAGTATTTT
j_gene: TRBJ2-3
d_gene: TRBD2
v_gene: TRBV29-1
abundance: -

CDR3aa: CAWSVRTAAYSYEQYF
CDR3nt: TGTGCCTGGAGTGTTAGGACAGCAGCGTACTCCTACGAGCAGTACTTC
j_gene: TRBJ2-7
d_gene: -
v_gene: TRBV30
abundance: -

CDR3aa: CASSPRIAGEETQYF
CDR3nt: TGCGCCAGCAGCCCCAGAATAGCGGGGGAAGAGACCCAGTACTTC
j_gene: TRBJ2-5
d_gene: TRBD2
v_gene: TRBV4-1
abundance: -

CDR3aa: CAWSVGGNTIYF
CDR3nt: TGTGCCTGGAGTGTCGGGGGAAACACCATATATTTT
j_gene: TRBJ1-3
d_gene: -
v_gene: TRBV30
abundance: -

CDR3aa: CASSASRADTQYF
CDR3nt: TGTGCCAGCAGTGCATCCCGGGCAGATACGCAGTATTTT
j_gene: TRBJ2-3
d_gene: -
v_gene: TRBV2
abundance: -

CDR3aa: CASSMTGVTGELFF
CDR3nt: TGTGCCAGCAGCATGACAGGGGTCACCGGGGAGCTGTTTTTT
j_gene: TRBJ2-2
d_gene: TRBD1
v_gene: TRBV9
abundance: -

CDR3aa: CASSSGQGRSYEQYF
CDR3nt: TGTGCCAGCAGCTCAGGACAGGGGAGAAGCTACGAGCAGTACTTC
j_gene: TRBJ2-7
d_gene: TRBD1
v_gene: TRBV5-4
abundance: -

CDR3aa: CASSSDSPQGTQYF
CDR3nt: TGTGCCAGCAGCTCGGACAGTCCCCAAGGTACCCAGTACTTC
j_gene: TRBJ2-5
d_gene: -
v_gene: TRBV7-2
abundance: -

CDR3aa: CAWRRARGDTDTQYF
CDR3nt: TGTGCCTGGAGACGGGCCCGGGGGGACACAGATACGCAGTATTTT
j_gene: TRBJ2-3
d_gene: TRBD2
v_gene: TRBV30
abundance: -

CDR3aa: CASGGPGHTGELFF
CDR3nt: TGTGCCAGCGGTGGACCAGGGCACACCGGGGAGCTGTTTTTT
j_gene: TRBJ2-2
d_gene: -
v_gene: TRBV9
abundance: -

CDR3aa: CASGGARQATDTQYF
CDR3nt: TGTGCCAGCGGGGGGGCCCGACAGGCCACAGATACGCAGTATTTT
j_gene: TRBJ2-3
d_gene: -
v_gene: TRBV27
abundance: -

CDR3aa: CASSPTGYEQYF
CDR3nt: TGTGCCAGCAGCCCTACAGGGTACGAGCAGTACTTC
j_gene: TRBJ2-7
d_gene: -
v_gene: TRBV25-1
abundance: -

CDR3aa: CASRGLAGTDTQYF
CDR3nt: TGTGCCAGCAGAGGACTAGCGGGCACAGATACGCAGTATTTT
j_gene: TRBJ2-3
d_gene: TRBD2
v_gene: TRBV2
abundance: -

CDR3aa: CAGHFGELFF
CDR3nt: TGTGCCGGGCACTTCGGGGAGCTGTTTTTT
j_gene: TRBJ2-2
d_gene: -
v_gene: TRBV7-9
abundance: -

CDR3aa: CASSLAWRGGGKNIQYF
CDR3nt: TGTGCCAGCAGCTTAGCGTGGCGGGGGGGCGGAAAAAACATTCAGTACTTC
j_gene: TRBJ2-4
d_gene: TRBD2
v_gene: TRBV7-2
abundance: -

CDR3aa: CASTRRSPHSNQPQHF
CDR3nt: TGTGCCAGCACCCGTCGGTCTCCACATAGCAATCAGCCCCAGCATTTT
j_gene: TRBJ1-5
d_gene: -
v_gene: TRBV27
abundance: few

CDR3aa: CSGTRGPTGELFF
CDR3nt: TGCAGCGGGACACGGGGTCCCACCGGGGAGCTGTTTTTT
j_gene: TRBJ2-2
d_gene: -
v_gene: TRBV29-1
abundance: -

CDR3aa: CASSRPGQGSLGNNVLTF
CDR3nt: TGCGCCAGCAGCCGACCGGGACAGGGGTCCTTGGGGAACAACGTCCTGACTTTC
j_gene: TRBJ2-6
d_gene: TRBD1
v_gene: TRBV4-1
abundance: few

CDR3aa: CASKRGTLGEQYF
CDR3nt: TGTGCCAGCAAGAGGGGGACGTTGGGCGAGCAGTACTTC
j_gene: TRBJ2-7
d_gene: -
v_gene: TRBV6-5
abundance: -

CDR3aa: CASSPVGRKTQYF
CDR3nt: TGTGCCAGCAGCCCGGTGGGGCGTAAGACCCAGTACTTC
j_gene: TRBJ2-5
d_gene: -
v_gene: TRBV9
abundance: -

CDR3aa: CSVAGLWGPQDEQFF
CDR3nt: TGCAGCGTTGCTGGGCTTTGGGGCCCCCAAGATGAGCAGTTCTTC
j_gene: TRBJ2-1
d_gene: -
v_gene: TRBV29-1
abundance: -

CDR3aa: CASSSRVSYEQYF
CDR3nt: TGCGCCAGCAGCTCGCGTGTCTCCTACGAGCAGTACTTC
j_gene: TRBJ2-7
d_gene: -
v_gene: TRBV5-1
abundance: -

CDR3aa: CASSQDRDYEQYF
CDR3nt: TGCGCCAGCAGCCAAGACAGGGACTACGAGCAGTACTTC
j_gene: TRBJ2-7
d_gene: -
v_gene: TRBV4-3
abundance: -

CDR3aa: CASSRTPSGTEAFF
CDR3nt: TGCGCCAGCAGCCGGACACCAAGCGGCACTGAAGCTTTCTTT
j_gene: TRBJ1-1
d_gene: -
v_gene: TRBV4-1
abundance: -

CDR3aa: CASRQNLAGGPYNEQFF
CDR3nt: TGCGCCAGCAGGCAAAATCTAGCGGGGGGGCCCTACAATGAGCAGTTCTTC
j_gene: TRBJ2-1
d_gene: TRBD2
v_gene: TRBV4-1
abundance: -

CDR3aa: CASRVDSGRGGYTF
CDR3nt: TGTGCCAGCAGGGTGGACAGCGGTAGAGGTGGCTACACCTTC
j_gene: TRBJ1-2
d_gene: -
v_gene: TRBV25-1
abundance: -

CDR3aa: CAWSALSTGTQYF
CDR3nt: TGTGCCTGGAGTGCCCTGAGTACTGGGACCCAGTACTTC
j_gene: TRBJ2-5
d_gene: -
v_gene: TRBV30
abundance: -